The rows below give T cell receptor beta chains drawn from one sample of a study of blood T cell repertoires in COVID-19. Data came from immunoSEQ multiplex PCR; TCRdb stores just in-frame clones and leaves some out. The repertoire holds nearly 350,000 clones, with 88% as singletons. The sequencing sample was made of peripheral blood. The source is a woman between 70 and 85 years old with COVID-19, enrolled during active disease. The CDR3 runs from the conserved cysteine through the conserved F or W. D genes are given only for firm matches. Size is omitted from some rows. Given values are once, few, many or a class for expanded clones.

v_call: TRBV6-5; j_call: TRBJ2-7; d_call: -; clone_size: -; cdr3_aa: CASSYSLLVEQYF; cdr3_nt: TGTGCCAGCAGTTACTCGTTGCTAGTCGAGCAGTACTTC
v_call: TRBV3-1/TRBV3-2; j_call: TRBJ1-2; d_call: TRBD1; clone_size: -; cdr3_aa: CASSVRSLTGVYGYTF; cdr3_nt: TGTGCCAGCAGCGTCCGTAGCCTTACAGGGGTCTATGGCTACACCTTC
v_call: TRBV5-1; j_call: TRBJ2-3; d_call: -; clone_size: -; cdr3_aa: CASSFRGGALEDTQYF; cdr3_nt: TGCGCCAGCAGCTTTAGAGGGGGGGCCCTTGAAGATACGCAGTATTTT
v_call: TRBV27; j_call: TRBJ1-1; d_call: TRBD1; clone_size: -; cdr3_aa: CASKTGTVFMNTEAFF; cdr3_nt: TGTGCCAGCAAAACCGGGACAGTCTTTATGAACACTGAAGCTTTCTTT
v_call: TRBV2; j_call: TRBJ1-2; d_call: -; clone_size: -; cdr3_aa: CASCYSTNNYGYTF; cdr3_nt: TGTGCCAGCTGCTATAGCACTAATAACTATGGCTACACCTTC
v_call: TRBV28; j_call: TRBJ2-7; d_call: -; clone_size: -; cdr3_aa: CASSSVGYEQYF; cdr3_nt: TGTGCCAGCAGTTCGGTCGGGTACGAGCAGTACTTC
v_call: TRBV10-2; j_call: TRBJ1-2; d_call: TRBD1; clone_size: -; cdr3_aa: CASSPPQGALVGYTF; cdr3_nt: TGCGCCAGCAGTCCCCCCCAGGGGGCTTTAGTTGGCTACACCTTC
v_call: TRBV30; j_call: TRBJ1-3; d_call: -; clone_size: -; cdr3_aa: CAWSQYRDSGNTIYF; cdr3_nt: TGTGCCTGGAGTCAATACAGGGATTCAGGAAACACCATATATTTT
v_call: TRBV5-1; j_call: TRBJ1-1; d_call: -; clone_size: -; cdr3_aa: CASSLAGGLGNTEAFF; cdr3_nt: TGCGCCAGCAGCTTGGCCGGGGGGCTAGGGAACACTGAAGCTTTCTTT
v_call: TRBV9; j_call: TRBJ1-1; d_call: -; clone_size: few; cdr3_aa: CASSVSGMNTEAFF; cdr3_nt: TGTGCCAGCAGCGTATCAGGCATGAACACTGAAGCTTTCTTT
v_call: TRBV2; j_call: TRBJ1-6; d_call: TRBD1; clone_size: -; cdr3_aa: CASSPGTGNSPLHF; cdr3_nt: TGTGCCAGCAGTCCCGGGACAGGGAATTCACCCCTCCACTTT
v_call: TRBV7-2; j_call: TRBJ2-1; d_call: TRBD2; clone_size: -; cdr3_aa: CASSRTSGGDYNEQFF; cdr3_nt: TGTGCCAGCAGCCGGACAAGCGGGGGGGACTACAATGAGCAGTTCTTC
v_call: TRBV7-2; j_call: TRBJ1-1; d_call: -; clone_size: -; cdr3_aa: CASSLSGGPNTEAFF; cdr3_nt: TGTGCCAGCAGCCTAAGCGGGGGGCCTAACACTGAAGCTTTCTTT
v_call: TRBV29-1; j_call: TRBJ1-2; d_call: TRBD1; clone_size: -; cdr3_aa: CSAATGEYYGYTF; cdr3_nt: TGCAGCGCTGCGACAGGGGAGTACTATGGCTACACCTTC
v_call: TRBV10-3; j_call: TRBJ1-1; d_call: -; clone_size: few; cdr3_aa: CAISEDSQLEAFF; cdr3_nt: TGTGCCATCAGTGAGGACAGCCAACTCGAAGCTTTCTTT
v_call: TRBV27; j_call: TRBJ1-1; d_call: TRBD1; clone_size: -; cdr3_aa: CASGRSGGTEAFF; cdr3_nt: TGTGCCAGCGGGCGCTCAGGGGGCACTGAAGCTTTCTTT
v_call: TRBV6-6; j_call: TRBJ1-5; d_call: -; clone_size: -; cdr3_aa: CASSIMTGPQHF; cdr3_nt: TGTGCCAGCAGTATCATGACAGGGCCCCAGCATTTT
v_call: TRBV4-1; j_call: TRBJ2-5; d_call: TRBD2; clone_size: -; cdr3_aa: CASSQVGLAGASQETQYF; cdr3_nt: TGCGCCAGCAGCCAAGTGGGACTAGCGGGGGCATCCCAAGAGACCCAGTACTTC
v_call: TRBV6-2/TRBV6-3; j_call: TRBJ2-7; d_call: TRBD2; clone_size: -; cdr3_aa: CASSPPRLAGAYEQYF; cdr3_nt: TGTGCCAGCAGTCCCCCCCGACTAGCGGGTGCCTACGAGCAGTACTTC
v_call: TRBV7-2; j_call: TRBJ2-7; d_call: TRBD2; clone_size: -; cdr3_aa: CASRVRSGGGSYEQYF; cdr3_nt: TGTGCCAGCAGGGTCCGGTCGGGAGGGGGCTCCTACGAGCAGTACTTC
v_call: TRBV3-1/TRBV3-2; j_call: TRBJ2-7; d_call: TRBD2; clone_size: few; cdr3_aa: CASSLTSGGPWFYEQYF; cdr3_nt: TGTGCCAGCAGCCTGACTAGCGGGGGCCCCTGGTTCTACGAGCAGTACTTC
v_call: TRBV27; j_call: TRBJ2-7; d_call: TRBD1; clone_size: -; cdr3_aa: CASSHVTGKTYEQYF; cdr3_nt: TGTGCCAGCAGTCATGTGACAGGGAAGACCTACGAGCAGTACTTC
v_call: TRBV10-3; j_call: TRBJ1-2; d_call: TRBD1; clone_size: -; cdr3_aa: CAISEQGALNGYTF; cdr3_nt: TGTGCCATCAGTGAACAGGGGGCGTTGAATGGCTACACCTTC
v_call: TRBV27; j_call: TRBJ2-7; d_call: TRBD2; clone_size: -; cdr3_aa: CASRPGRYYEQYF; cdr3_nt: TGTGCCAGCCGCCCCGGGAGGTACTACGAGCAGTACTTC
v_call: TRBV10-3; j_call: TRBJ1-3; d_call: -; clone_size: -; cdr3_aa: CAISKGDPGNTIYF; cdr3_nt: TGTGCCATCAGCAAGGGGGATCCTGGAAACACCATATATTTT
v_call: TRBV7-9; j_call: TRBJ2-3; d_call: -; clone_size: -; cdr3_aa: CASSSPRLTSIDTQYF; cdr3_nt: TGTGCCAGCAGCTCCCCGCGCCTCACTAGCATAGATACGCAGTATTTT
v_call: TRBV10-1; j_call: TRBJ2-3; d_call: TRBD2; clone_size: -; cdr3_aa: CASSEGLAGGPLGTDTQYF; cdr3_nt: TGCGCCAGCAGTGAAGGTCTAGCGGGGGGCCCATTGGGCACAGATACGCAGTATTTT
v_call: TRBV19; j_call: TRBJ1-5; d_call: -; clone_size: few; cdr3_aa: CATSTGFNQPQHF; cdr3_nt: TGTGCCACCTCAACAGGGTTTAATCAGCCCCAGCATTTT
v_call: TRBV7-9; j_call: TRBJ2-7; d_call: TRBD1; clone_size: few; cdr3_aa: CASSTTGGGYEQYF; cdr3_nt: TGTGCCAGCAGCACCACAGGGGGCGGGTACGAGCAGTACTTC